The clone carrying this T cell receptor (beta chain) was detected ten times or more. This sample's time point: sample taken at primary tumor resection. Extraction of whole RNA from tumor, nontumor lung or frozen PBMC preceded unsorted sequencing. This record belongs to a study of spatial heterogeneity in lung cancer. Study context: The count of detected beta-chain sequences consistently exceeded that of alpha-chain sequences.

TCRdb used MiXCR to reprocess the 5' RACE reads, holding one entry per CDR3 protein. The sample holds 25,000 or so distinct CDR3 sequences, roughly 8% seen once. The CDR3 runs to 16 residues. Unmatched junction bases numbered 8, after V lost 0 bases and J lost 6 bases. Germline V gives CDR1 SGHRS, CDR2 YFSETQ. The sample in question was PBMCs, obtained at surgery. This sequence joins TRBV5-1 and TRBJ2-1; 8 bases are shared with TRBD2. The clonotype was recovered from a female donor with early-stage non-small cell lung cancer. CDR3 in DNA: TGCGCCAGCAGCTTGGATAGCCAGCGGGAGTTCAATGAGCAGTTCTTC. The encoded protein is CASSLDSQREFNEQFF.